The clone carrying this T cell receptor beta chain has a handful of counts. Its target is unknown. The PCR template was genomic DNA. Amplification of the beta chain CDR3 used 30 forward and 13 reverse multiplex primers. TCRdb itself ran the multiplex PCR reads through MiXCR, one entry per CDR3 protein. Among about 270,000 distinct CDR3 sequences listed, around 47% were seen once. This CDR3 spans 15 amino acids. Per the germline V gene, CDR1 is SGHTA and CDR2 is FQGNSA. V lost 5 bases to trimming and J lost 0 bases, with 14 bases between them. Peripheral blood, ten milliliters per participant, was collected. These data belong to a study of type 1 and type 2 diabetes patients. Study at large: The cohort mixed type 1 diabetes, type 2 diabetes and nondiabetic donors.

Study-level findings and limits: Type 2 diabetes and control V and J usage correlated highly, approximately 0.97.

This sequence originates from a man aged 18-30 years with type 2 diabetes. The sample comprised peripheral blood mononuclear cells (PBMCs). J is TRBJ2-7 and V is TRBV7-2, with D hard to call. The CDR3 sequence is CASSVDSFYSYEQYF. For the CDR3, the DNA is TGTGCCAGCAGCGTAGACTCCTTCTACTCCTACGAGCAGTACTTC.